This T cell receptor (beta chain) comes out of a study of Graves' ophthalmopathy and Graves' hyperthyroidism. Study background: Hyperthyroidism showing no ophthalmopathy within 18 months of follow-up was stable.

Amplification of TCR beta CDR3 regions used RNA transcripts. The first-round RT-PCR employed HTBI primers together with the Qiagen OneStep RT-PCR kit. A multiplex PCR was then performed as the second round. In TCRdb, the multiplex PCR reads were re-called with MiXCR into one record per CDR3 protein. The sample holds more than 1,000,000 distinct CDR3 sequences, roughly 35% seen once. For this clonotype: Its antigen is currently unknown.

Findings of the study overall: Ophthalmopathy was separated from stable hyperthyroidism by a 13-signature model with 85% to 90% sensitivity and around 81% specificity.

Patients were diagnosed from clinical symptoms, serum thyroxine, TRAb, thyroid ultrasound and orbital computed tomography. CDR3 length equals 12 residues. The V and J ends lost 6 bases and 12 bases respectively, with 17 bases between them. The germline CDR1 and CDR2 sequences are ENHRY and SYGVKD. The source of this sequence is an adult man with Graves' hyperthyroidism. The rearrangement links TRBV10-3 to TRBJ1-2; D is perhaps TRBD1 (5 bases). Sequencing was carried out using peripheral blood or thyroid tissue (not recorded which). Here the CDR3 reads CAIRLQETGNTF. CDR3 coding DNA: TGTGCCATCAGGTTACAGGAGACTGGAAACACCTTC.